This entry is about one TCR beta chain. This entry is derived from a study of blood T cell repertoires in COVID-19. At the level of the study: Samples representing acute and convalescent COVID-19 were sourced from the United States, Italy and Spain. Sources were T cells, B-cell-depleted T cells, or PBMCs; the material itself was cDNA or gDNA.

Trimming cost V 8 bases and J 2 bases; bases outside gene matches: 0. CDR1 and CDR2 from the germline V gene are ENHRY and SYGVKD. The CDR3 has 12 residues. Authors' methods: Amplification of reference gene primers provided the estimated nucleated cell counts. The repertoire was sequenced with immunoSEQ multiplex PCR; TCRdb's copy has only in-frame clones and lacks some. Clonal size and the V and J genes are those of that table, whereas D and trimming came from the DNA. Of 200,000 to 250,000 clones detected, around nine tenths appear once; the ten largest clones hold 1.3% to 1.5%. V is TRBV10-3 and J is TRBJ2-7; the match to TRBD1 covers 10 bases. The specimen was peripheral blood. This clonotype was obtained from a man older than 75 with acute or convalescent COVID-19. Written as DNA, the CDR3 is TGTGCCATCGGACAGGGGGCCTACGAGCAGTACTTC. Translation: CAIGQGAYEQYF.